This paragraph covers one TCR beta chain sequence. The sample belongs to a study of blood T cell repertoires in COVID-19. Participants were aged roughly 18 to 100 years from around 25 US areas. Clinical history reported by participants formed the basis on which cohorts were assigned. Two negative PCRs, clearance, or symptom resolution characterized the recovered Cohort 3 donors. CDR1 is SGHRS, CDR2 YFSETQ, per germline. This CDR3 region has 17 residues. Trimming stripped 4 bases from V and 0 bases from J, with 17 bases between. Methods used by the authors: Reference gene primer amplification gave estimated nucleated cell counts. The protocol was immunoSEQ multiplex PCR, while the TCRdb copy is restricted to in-frame clones and leaves out a portion. Clonal size and the V and J genes are those of that table, whereas D and trimming came from the DNA. This sample yields roughly 450,000 clones, of which less than 95% are seen a single time; less than 0.75% belongs to the top ten.

This TCR came from a man aged 18 to 30 who had recovered from COVID-19. This sequence joins TRBV5-1 and TRBJ1-3; D uncertain. Sequencing was done on a sample of PBMCs or T cells enriched from blood (not recorded which). The CDR3 coding sequence is TGCGCCAGCAGCCCATGGAACGGGGAAATCTCTGGAAACACCATATATTTT. Protein product: CASSPWNGEISGNTIYF.